This T cell receptor (beta chain) originates from a study of T cell responses to AZD1222 COVID-19 vaccine. TCRdb's table, derived via immunoSEQ multiplex PCR, lists solely in-frame clones and lacks some. The sample holds 160,000 or so clones, approximately 91% seen once. The CDR3 loop spans 17 amino acids. The germline V and J ends were trimmed by 3 bases and 5 bases, with 22 bases remaining between them. Germline loops: CDR1 MDHEN, CDR2 SYDVKM. This TCR was recovered from an adult in good health. The sample consisted of peripheral blood, taken on day 0 of AZD1222 vaccination. The rearrangement uses TRBV28 and TRBJ1-1; possible D gene TRBD1, 6 bases. CDR3 DNA sequence: TGTGCCAGCAGTTTCGATGGTATTGGCAGGGGTCAAACTGAAGCTTTCTTT. Translating gives CASSFDGIGRGQTEAFF. Complete variable domain (other parts from reference TRBV28 and TRBJ1-1): DVKVTQSSRYLVKRTGEKVFLECVQDMDHENMFWYRQDPGLGLRLIYFSYDVKMKEKGDIPEGYSVSREKKERFSLILESASTNQTSMYLCASSFDGIGRGQTEAFFGQGTRLTVV.